Sequencing of this T cell receptor beta chain was carried out in a study of tumor and adjacent non-tumor tissue in lung cancer. The length of the CDR3 is 19 residues. Trimming removed 0 bases from V and 0 bases from J; junction bases left unmatched: 9. Germline V gives CDR1 PRHDT, CDR2 FYEKMQ (reference sequence). TCRbeta libraries were built with three rounds of nested PCR, modified from ARM-PCR. TCRdb fed the multiplex PCR reads into MiXCR, producing one record per CDR3 protein. The top ten hold roughly 20% of the sample, which has approximately 100,000 distinct CDR3 sequences, less than 75% seen once. RNA was extracted from bulk tissue without any cell sorting. This non-tumor lung sample came from over 3 cm beyond the tumor edge.

The chain combines TRBV13 with TRBJ2-2, with 8 bases matching TRBD1. This TCR was recovered from a young man with non-small cell lung cancer. The specimen was distant non-tumor lung tissue. CDR3 in amino acids: CASSLGVDRVVANTGELFF. CDR3 nucleotide sequence: TGTGCCAGCAGCTTAGGCGTGGACAGGGTAGTTGCGAACACCGGGGAGCTGTTTTTT.